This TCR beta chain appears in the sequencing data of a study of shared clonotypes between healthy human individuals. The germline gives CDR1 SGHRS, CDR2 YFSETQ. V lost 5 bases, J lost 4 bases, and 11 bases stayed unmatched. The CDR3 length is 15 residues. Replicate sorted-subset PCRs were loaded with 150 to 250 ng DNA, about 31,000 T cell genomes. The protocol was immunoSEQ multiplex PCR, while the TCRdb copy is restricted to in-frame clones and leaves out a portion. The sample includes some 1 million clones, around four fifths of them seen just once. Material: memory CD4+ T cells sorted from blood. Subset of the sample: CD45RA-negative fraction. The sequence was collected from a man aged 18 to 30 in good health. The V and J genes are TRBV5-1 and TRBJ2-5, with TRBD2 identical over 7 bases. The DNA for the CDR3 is TGCGCCAGCAGGGAGAGCGGGACCAGGGTAGAGACCCAGTACTTC. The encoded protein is CASRESGTRVETQYF. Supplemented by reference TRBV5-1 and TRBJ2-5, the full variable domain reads KAGVTQTPRYLIKTRGQQVTLSCSPISGHRSVSWYQQTPGQGLQFLFEYFSETQRNKGNFPGRFSGRQFSNSRSEMNVSTLELGDSALYLCASRESGTRVETQYFGPGTRLLVL.